A selection of T cell receptor beta chains follows, all from one sample in a study of regulatory T cells in long-lasting Graves disease. TCRdb reprocessed the multiplex PCR reads with MiXCR, giving one entry per CDR3 protein. Of fewer than 650,000 distinct CDR3 sequences listed, more than 15% were seen once; the top ten hold more than 10%. The same data also contributed to another study, on T cells in Graves' hyperthyroidism and ophthalmopathy.

Sequenced material: peripheral blood mononuclear cells (PBMCs), taken at new diagnosis, from a patient treated with antithyroid drugs. Receptors were obtained from a man aged 18 to 29 with Graves disease. The CDR3 runs from the conserved cysteine through the conserved F or W. D genes are given only for firm matches. Size is omitted from some rows. Given values are once, few, many or a class for expanded clones.

>TRBV15|TRBD2|.|TRBJ2-7
CATSRDRLAGSHEQYF
TGTGCCACCAGCAGAGATAGACTAGCGGGAAGCCACGAGCAGTACTTC
>TRBV5-6|TRBD1|.|TRBJ1-1
CASSPGQVNGEAFF
TGTGCCAGCAGCCCGGGACAGGTCAACGGTGAAGCTTTCTTT
>TRBV29-1|.|few|TRBJ1-2
CSVEDLDRSGGYTF
TGCAGCGTTGAAGATCTGGACAGATCGGGGGGCTACACCTTC
>TRBV9|.|.|TRBJ1-2
CASSVADQPYGYTF
TGTGCCAGCAGCGTAGCGGACCAACCCTATGGCTACACCTTC
>TRBV12-3/TRBV12-4|TRBD1|.|TRBJ2-6
CASSFTGGTGANVLTF
TGTGCCAGCAGTTTCACAGGGGGCACTGGGGCCAACGTCCTGACTTTC
>TRBV11-1|.|many|TRBJ2-3
CASSLTPGGHTQYF
TGTGCCAGCAGCTTAACACCCGGGGGGCACACGCAGTATTTT
>TRBV20-1|TRBD1|many|TRBJ2-2
CSARGDRGRGELFF
TGCAGTGCTAGAGGGGACAGGGGTCGAGGGGAGCTGTTTTTT
>TRBV9|.|few|TRBJ1-1
CASSVGGGGTEAFF
TGTGCCAGCAGCGTAGGGGGCGGAGGCACTGAAGCTTTCTTT
>TRBV6-2/TRBV6-3|.|many|TRBJ2-7
CASSYQGFYEQYF
TGTGCCAGCAGTTATCAGGGGTTCTACGAGCAGTACTTC
>TRBV30|.|many|TRBJ2-7
CAWILPPYEQYF
TGTGCCTGGATCCTCCCCCCCTACGAGCAGTACTTC
>TRBV30|TRBD1|many|TRBJ1-5
CAWSPDRGRDQPQHF
TGTGCCTGGAGCCCGGACAGGGGGAGGGATCAGCCCCAGCATTTT
>TRBV4-1|.|.|TRBJ2-7
CASSQLRLTYEQYF
TGCGCCAGCAGCCAACTTAGGTTAACCTACGAGCAGTACTTC
>TRBV27|.|few|TRBJ1-5
CASSLPVLVYSNQPQHF
TGTGCCAGCAGCCTCCCGGTTTTGGTTTATAGCAATCAGCCCCAGCATTTT
>TRBV5-1|.|.|TRBJ2-1
CASSRDNDNEQFF
TGCGCCAGCAGCAGGGACAACGACAATGAGCAGTTCTTC
>TRBV27|TRBD1|many|TRBJ2-1
CASSLSPGRGQGLYNEQFF
TGTGCCAGCAGTTTATCACCGGGGCGGGGACAGGGACTCTACAATGAGCAGTTCTTC
>TRBV12-3/TRBV12-4|TRBD1|many|TRBJ2-7
CASREREDRVEQYF
TGTGCCAGCAGGGAGAGGGAGGACAGGGTCGAGCAGTACTTC
>TRBV4-2|.|.|TRBJ1-1
CASSPRSGNTEAFF
TGTGCCAGCAGCCCCCGGAGTGGGAACACTGAAGCTTTCTTT
>TRBV11-2|.|many|TRBJ2-1
CASSLERSSYNEQFF
TGTGCCAGCAGCTTGGAGAGGAGCTCCTACAATGAGCAGTTCTTC
>TRBV6-1|TRBD1|many|TRBJ2-7
CASLRTGGAGGTYEQYF
TGTGCCAGCCTGCGGACAGGGGGCGCCGGGGGAACCTACGAGCAGTACTTC
>TRBV5-1|.|many|TRBJ2-1
CASSWARTPPFF
TGCGCCAGCAGCTGGGCCCGGACCCCCCCGTTCTTC
>TRBV7-9|.|once|TRBJ1-3
CASSSSGTLNTIYF
TGTGCCAGCAGCTCGTCCGGGACACTCAACACCATATATTTT
>TRBV12-3/TRBV12-4|TRBD2|many|TRBJ2-5
CASTRTSGRGPIQYF
TGTGCCAGCACCAGGACTAGCGGGAGAGGCCCCATCCAGTACTTC
>TRBV5-1|.|.|TRBJ2-6
CASSFTGGANVLTF
TGCGCCAGCAGCTTTACGGGTGGGGCCAACGTCCTGACTTTC
>TRBV19|TRBD2|few|TRBJ2-3
CASGGLAGRDTQYF
TGTGCCAGTGGGGGACTAGCGGGGAGAGATACGCAGTATTTT
>TRBV6-1|.|.|TRBJ2-1
CASSPDWSSYNEQFF
TGTGCCAGCAGCCCAGACTGGAGCTCCTACAATGAGCAGTTCTTC
>TRBV2|.|many|TRBJ1-2
CASSEQGYVDYGYTF
TGTGCCAGCAGTGAACAGGGGTATGTCGACTATGGCTACACCTTC
>TRBV5-1|.|many|TRBJ1-1
CASSKGFDTEAFF
TGCGCCAGCAGCAAGGGGTTCGACACTGAAGCTTTCTTT
>TRBV7-9|.|.|TRBJ1-2
CASSLGNQGRNGYTF
TGTGCCAGCAGCTTAGGTAATCAGGGCCGCAATGGCTACACCTTC
>TRBV5-1|TRBD1|few|TRBJ1-4
CASSRIPGQIEKLFF
TGCGCCAGCAGCAGAATTCCGGGACAGATTGAAAAACTGTTTTTT